This passage covers 19 T cell receptor beta chains from one sample sequenced in a study of OX40 agonist ivuxolimab in advanced cancers. Sequencing used immunoSEQ multiplex PCR; TCRdb keeps in-frame clones, though not all of them. The sample yields some 73,000 clones, around 86% seen once. The starting material was CD4+ or CD8+ T cells sorted from blood, obtained in a trial of the OX40 agonist ivuxolimab. These receptor sequences come from an adult with an advanced solid tumor such as melanoma, head and neck, liver or kidney cancer.

The chain is built from TRBV13 and TRBJ2-3; D may be TRBD1 or TRBD2 (5 bases each). CDR3 length: 15 amino acids. Germline CDR1 and CDR2: PRHDT and FYEKMQ (reference sequence). The ends were cut back, 3 bases at V and 2 bases at J, with 12 bases in the middle. In nucleotides, the CDR3 is TGTGCCAGCAGCTTGGACAAGAGGGCCACAGATACGCAGTATTTT. This encodes CASSLDKRATDTQYF.

J is TRBJ2-2 and V is TRBV6-5; 10 bases agree with TRBD1. Germline V gene data show CDR1 as MNHEY and CDR2 as SVGAGI. Losses at the gene ends were 0 bases for V and 6 bases for J; bases not matched to a gene: 4. The CDR3 covers 16 residues. Here the CDR3 reads CASSYSTGGLSGELFF. The CDR3 region has the DNA TGTGCCAGCAGTTACTCGACAGGGGGCCTTTCCGGGGAGCTGTTTTTT.

The rearrangement links TRBV6-5 to TRBJ1-1; 8 bases agree with TRBD1. Germline lookup yields CDR1 MNHEY and CDR2 SVGAGI. V shed 6 bases and J 2 bases; nucleotides not matched to a gene: 5. The CDR3 covers 14 residues. The CDR3 loop reads CASRTGTGNTEAFF. DNA of the CDR3: TGTGCCAGCAGAACCGGGACAGGCAACACTGAAGCTTTCTTT.

The chain is built from TRBV14 and TRBJ2-2; the D is unclear. CDR3 length equals 13 residues. CDR1 is SGHDN and CDR2 is FVKESK in the germline V gene. V was trimmed by 0 bases and J by 6 bases, leaving 5 bases between them. CDR3 bases: TGTGCCAGCAGCCAAGAACTGGCCGGGGAGCTGTTTTTT. It specifies CASSQELAGELFF.

This clone was counted a few times. The chain links TRBV7-9 to TRBJ1-5; D gene unclear. CDR1 is SEHNR and CDR2 is FQNEAQ in the germline V gene (reference sequence). The CDR3 spans 15 residues. Deletions cut 1 base from V and 2 bases from J, with 9 bases between. This CDR3 is CASSLEGGGNQPQHF. The CDR3 DNA sequence: TGTGCCAGCAGCTTAGAGGGTGGTGGCAATCAGCCCCAGCATTTT. Drawing the rest from reference TRBV7-9 and TRBJ1-5, the complete variable domain is DTGVSQNPRHKITKRGQNVTFRCDPISEHNRLYWYRQTLGQGPEFLTYFQNEAQLEKSRLLSDRFSAERPKGSFSTLEIQRTEQGDSAMYLCASSLEGGGNQPQHFGDGTRLSIL.

This clone was counted a single time. The genes are TRBV12-5 and TRBJ2-3; no definite D call. This CDR3 comprises 12 residues. CDR1 LGHNT and CDR2 FRNRAP come from the germline V gene. Trimming took 0 bases from V and 6 from J, leaving 4 bases between them. The DNA for the CDR3 is TGTGCTAGTGGTTTGGTGGGGGATACGCAGTATTTT. Amino acid sequence: CASGLVGDTQYF. Complete variable domain (other parts from reference TRBV12-5 and TRBJ2-3): DARVTQTPRHKVTEMGQEVTMRCQPILGHNTVFWYRQTMMQGLELLAYFRNRAPLDDSGMPKDRFSAEMPDATLATLKIQPSEPRDSAVYFCASGLVGDTQYFGPGTRLTVL.

J is TRBJ1-6 and V is TRBV6-5; unclear D gene. CDR1 MNHEY and CDR2 SVGAGI come from the germline V gene. The CDR3 has 13 residues. V lost 8 bases, J lost 10 bases, and 15 bases lay in between. CDR3 residues: CASSKSGGSPLHF. In DNA, the CDR3 is TGTGCCAGCTCTAAGTCCGGCGGGTCACCCCTCCACTTT.

The chain uses TRBV27 and TRBJ1-5, with 7 bases aligning to TRBD1. CDR1 MNHEY and CDR2 SMNVEV come from the germline V gene (reference sequence). There are 13 residues in the CDR3. After removal of 4 bases from V and 6 bases from J, the junction contained 3 bases not matched to a gene. CDR3 coding DNA: TGTGCCAGCAGTTCCAACAGGGGTCAGCCCCAGCATTTT. Amino acid sequence: CASSSNRGQPQHF.

The chain employs TRBV19 and TRBJ2-1; no clear D gene. This CDR3 is built from 14 residues. CDR1 and CDR2 (germline): LNHDA, SQIVND (reference sequence). The V end was cut by 5 bases, the J end by 8 bases, with 16 bases between. The CDR3 DNA reads as TGTGCCAGTAGTCAGAGGTCCCTAGTCTATGAGCAGTTCTTC. It yields the protein CASSQRSLVYEQFF.

The chain carries TRBV18 and TRBJ2-1; D remains ambiguous. The length of the CDR3 is 14 residues. The V end lost 3 bases, the J end lost 9 bases, and 15 bases lay between the germline ends. In germline, CDR1 is KGHSH, CDR2 LQKENI. CDR3 protein: CASSPIYPMGEQFF. The CDR3 bases are TGTGCCAGCTCACCGATCTACCCGATGGGTGAGCAGTTCTTC.

V gene TRBV11-3 combines with J gene TRBJ2-7, with 9 bases fitting TRBD1. The CDR3 runs 16 residues. V was clipped by 5 bases and J by 3 bases; unmatched bases: 11. Germline values: CDR1 SGHNT, CDR2 YENEEA. CDR3 protein: CASSLTLGTGNYEQYF. CDR3 bases: TGTGCCAGCAGCCTGACCTTAGGGACAGGGAACTACGAGCAGTACTTC.

This chain connects TRBV11-3 to TRBJ2-1; D might be TRBD1 or TRBD2, each matching 7 bases. Germline assignment: CDR1 SGHNT and CDR2 YENEEA. The length of the CDR3 is 15 residues. The V and J ends lost 5 bases and 2 bases respectively, with 13 bases between them. This chain's CDR3 is CASSPGGLPYNEQFF. For the CDR3, the DNA is TGTGCCAGCAGCCCAGGGGGACTACCCTACAATGAGCAGTTCTTC.

This chain joins TRBV28 and TRBJ1-1; D uncertain. Germline CDR1 and CDR2: MDHEN and SYDVKM. Trimming removed 7 bases from V and 11 bases from J, with 11 bases in between. The CDR3 spans 10 residues. CDR3 bases: TGTGCCAGCACGGGAAATTCGGCTTTCTTT. Translation: CASTGNSAFF.

The chain employs TRBV4-2 and TRBJ2-1; 7 positions match TRBD2. The ends lost 1 base at V and 3 bases at J; junction bases unmatched: 6. Germline assignment: CDR1 LGHNA and CDR2 YNFKEQ. The CDR3 runs 16 residues. DNA of the CDR3: TGTGCCAGCAGCCAAGGTTTCGGCGGGGGCTACAATGAGCAGTTCTTC. It translates to CASSQGFGGGYNEQFF.

V is TRBV28 and J is TRBJ1-2; TRBD1 matches 7 bases. V shed 5 bases and J 2 bases; nucleotides not matched to a gene: 2. The V gene's germline CDR1 is MDHEN and CDR2 SYDVKM. This CDR3 is 13 amino acids long. The CDR3: CASSVQGNYGYTF. CDR3 DNA: TGTGCCAGCAGTGTACAGGGGAACTATGGCTACACCTTC.

The chain uses TRBV5-6 and TRBJ1-1; unclear D gene. Germline CDR1 SGHDT, CDR2 YYEEEE. The CDR3 sequence is 17 residues long. V shed 4 bases and J shed 0 bases, with 19 bases lying between them. The CDR3 DNA is TGTGCCAGCAGCCGGGAGGTACGACGATACATGAACACTGAAGCTTTCTTT. This gives the protein CASSREVRRYMNTEAFF.

The V and J genes are TRBV7-9 and TRBJ1-6; TRBD1 aligns across 11 bases. The CDR3 contains 17 residues. V trimming: 3 bases; J trimming: 4 bases; junction bases outside the gene matches: 5. Germline V CDR1 and CDR2: SEHNR, FQNEAQ (reference sequence). For the CDR3, the DNA is TGTGCCAGCAGCTTCGTCGGGACAGGGGGGTATAATTCACCCCTCCACTTT. Protein sequence: CASSFVGTGGYNSPLHF.

This sequence joins TRBV6-5 and TRBJ2-7, with 10 bases fitting TRBD2. The trim removed 2 bases at V and 4 bases at J, leaving 5 bases unmatched. This CDR3 comprises 15 residues. Germline-derived CDR1 and CDR2 are MNHEY and SVGAGI. CDR3 sequence reads: CASSYREAGGYEQYF. The CDR3 DNA sequence: TGTGCCAGCAGTTACCGAGAAGCGGGAGGGTACGAGCAGTACTTC.

This clone was found a few times. V and J are TRBV6-6 and TRBJ1-5; no clear D. CDR1 is MNHNY, CDR2 SVGAGI, per germline (reference sequence). Trimming left V 6 bases short and J 4 bases short, with 10 bases between. The CDR3 loop spans 13 amino acids. The CDR3 region is CASSFGRNQPQHF. The CDR3 DNA follows: TGTGCCAGCAGCTTCGGACGGAATCAGCCCCAGCATTTT.